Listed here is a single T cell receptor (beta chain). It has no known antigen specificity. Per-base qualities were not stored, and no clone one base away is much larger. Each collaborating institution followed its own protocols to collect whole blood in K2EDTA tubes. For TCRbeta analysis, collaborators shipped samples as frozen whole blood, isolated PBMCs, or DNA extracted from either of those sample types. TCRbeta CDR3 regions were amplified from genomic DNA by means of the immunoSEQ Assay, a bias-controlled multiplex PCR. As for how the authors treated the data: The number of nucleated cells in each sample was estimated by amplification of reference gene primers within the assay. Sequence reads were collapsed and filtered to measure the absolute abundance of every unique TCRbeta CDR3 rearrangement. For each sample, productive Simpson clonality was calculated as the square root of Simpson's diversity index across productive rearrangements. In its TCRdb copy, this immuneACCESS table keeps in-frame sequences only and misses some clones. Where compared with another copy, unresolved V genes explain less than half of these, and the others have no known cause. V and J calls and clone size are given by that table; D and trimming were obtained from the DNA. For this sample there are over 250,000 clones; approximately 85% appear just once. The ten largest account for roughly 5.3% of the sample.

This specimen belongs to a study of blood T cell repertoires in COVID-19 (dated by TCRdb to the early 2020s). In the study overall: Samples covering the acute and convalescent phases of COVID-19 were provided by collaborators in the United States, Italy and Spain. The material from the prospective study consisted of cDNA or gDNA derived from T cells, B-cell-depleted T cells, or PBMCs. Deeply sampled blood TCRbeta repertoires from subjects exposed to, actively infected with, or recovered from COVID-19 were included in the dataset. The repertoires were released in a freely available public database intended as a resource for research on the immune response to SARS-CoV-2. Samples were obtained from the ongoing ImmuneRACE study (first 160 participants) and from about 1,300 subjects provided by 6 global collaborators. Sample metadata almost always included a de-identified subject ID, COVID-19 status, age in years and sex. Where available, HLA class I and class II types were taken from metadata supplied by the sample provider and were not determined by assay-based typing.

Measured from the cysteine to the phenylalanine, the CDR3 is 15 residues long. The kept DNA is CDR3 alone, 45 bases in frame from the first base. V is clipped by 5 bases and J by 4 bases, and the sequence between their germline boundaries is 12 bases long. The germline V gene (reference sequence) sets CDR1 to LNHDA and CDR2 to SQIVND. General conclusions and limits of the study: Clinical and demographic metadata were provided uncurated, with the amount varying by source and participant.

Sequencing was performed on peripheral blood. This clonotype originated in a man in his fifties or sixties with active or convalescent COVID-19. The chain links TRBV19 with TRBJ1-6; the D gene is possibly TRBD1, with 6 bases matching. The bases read TGTGCCAGTAGTCCCAAGGACAGATATAATTCACCCCTCCACTTT. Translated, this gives CASSPKDRYNSPLHF.